Here is one T cell receptor (beta chain) with its context. What this receptor recognizes is not known. Base-call qualities are not available, and no considerably larger clone is one nucleotide away. Patients with localized lung adenocarcinoma, a subtype of non-small cell lung cancer, were used as donors. These samples came from the margins of localized lung adenocarcinomas. For TCR repertoire analysis, CD4+ T cells taken from tumor tissue were profiled apart from CD8+ T cells. This sample was included in a study of CD4 and CD8 cells across lung adenocarcinoma regions (dated by TCRdb to the late 2010s). As for the study more broadly: The study compared tumor centers with tumor margins to examine intratumor heterogeneity of the T cell receptor repertoire.

The library was prepared using PCR. The sample was run on a HiSeq X Ten. TCRdb reprocessing: public reads trimmed at Q25 with fastp, clones called with MiXCR, in-frame beta chains kept. Duplicate CDR3 protein sequences are folded into a single record with the most common DNA and genes. This sample lists around 20,000 distinct CDR3 sequences; 46% were detected once. The ten largest clones capture roughly 19% of the sample. From the cysteine through the phenylalanine, the CDR3 covers 13 amino acids. This entry keeps only the CDR3 DNA: 39 bases, framed from base 1. As encoded in the germline V gene, CDR1 is MNHNS while CDR2 is SASEGT. The V end loses 7 bases and the J end loses 2 bases, and a stretch of 11 bases separates them.

This clonotype was obtained from a male donor with lung adenocarcinoma. The CD4 and CD8 labels of this study may be unreliable. Rearrangement joined TRBV6-1 to TRBJ1-2, with no confident D gene call. Sequencing used CD4+ T cells from the margin of a lung tumor. The cell subset or site tag for this specimen amounts to: tumor margin region. The CDR3 protein sequence reads: CASMGGVNYGYTF. The DNA sequence follows: TGTGCCAGCATGGGCGGGGTCAACTATGGCTACACCTTC.